Listed below are T cell receptor beta chains from one sample, sequenced in a study of blood T cell repertoires in COVID-19. Libraries were prepared by immunoSEQ multiplex PCR; TCRdb keeps only in-frame clonotypes and omits some of them. The data show about 160,000 clones, more than 90% seen once. Material for sequencing was peripheral blood. Receptors were obtained from a man between 60 and 75 years old with active or convalescent COVID-19. CDR3s include the opening cysteine and the closing phenylalanine or tryptophan. Clone sizes are given selectively: once, few, many, or a class where the clone is expanded.

v_call	j_call	clone_size	cdr3_aa
TRBV6-5	TRBJ1-1	once	CASIRYRNSEAFF
TRBV12-5	TRBJ2-5	NA	CASGLAGLAGGPPRTQYF
TRBV11-2	TRBJ2-7	NA	CASSSGGVPYEQYF
TRBV19	TRBJ1-2	NA	CASSGDRGRNYGYTF
TRBV27	TRBJ1-1	once	CASSPFFTQGNTEAFF
TRBV7-9	TRBJ1-2	few	CASSLALLYGYTF
TRBV5-1	TRBJ2-3	few	CASSLVGQGTDTQYF
TRBV7-8	TRBJ1-1	NA	CASSLGQGPMNTEAFF
TRBV10-1	TRBJ1-1	NA	CASSYRVGTEAFF
TRBV30	TRBJ1-4	NA	CAWSPGLGNEKLFF
TRBV4-1	TRBJ2-7	once	CASSQGGQGYEQYF
TRBV5-1	TRBJ2-3	NA	CASSLWASTDTQYF
TRBV6-5	TRBJ2-1	NA	CASSSGTSRGGEQFF
TRBV7-2	TRBJ1-2	NA	CASSLDSGVVYGYTF
TRBV5-1	TRBJ2-2	NA	CASSLGLAGGNTGELFF
TRBV6-5	TRBJ1-1	NA	CASMTGMNTEAFF
TRBV7-6	TRBJ1-1	NA	CASSLDRVGNTEAFF
TRBV7-6	TRBJ2-7	NA	CASSSLGTSINEQYF
TRBV5-6	TRBJ1-2	NA	CASSLSARGYTF
TRBV30	TRBJ1-2	NA	CAWTSLSNYGYTF
TRBV10-2	TRBJ2-2	NA	CASSGPSGMNTGELFF
TRBV28	TRBJ2-3	NA	CASSLRGGRDTQYF
TRBV5-4	TRBJ2-1	NA	CASSSGLAGGNEQFF
TRBV18	TRBJ1-1	NA	CASSPTKRVNTEAFF
TRBV7-2	TRBJ1-3	NA	CASSPGLPGSGNTIYF
TRBV6-5	TRBJ2-1	NA	CASRLTSGGPNEQFF
TRBV30	TRBJ2-7	NA	CAWTGGPYEQYF
TRBV5-6	TRBJ2-7	few	CASSLVSGWGHEQYF
TRBV6-5	TRBJ2-2	NA	CASSLDRLAAGELFF
TRBV19	TRBJ2-6	NA	CASSIWDRGISGANVLTF
TRBV27	TRBJ1-1	NA	CASSSPDRAITEAFF
TRBV7-9	TRBJ1-1	NA	CASSVTQESSEAFF
TRBV30	TRBJ1-2	once	CAWGDKQGYTF
TRBV5-1	TRBJ1-2	NA	CASRAGGANYGYTF
TRBV12-3/TRBV12-4	TRBJ1-1	few	CASSTETAEAFF
TRBV6-5	TRBJ1-2	NA	CASSYNGGDRGYGYTF
TRBV7-9	TRBJ1-3	NA	CASSPHSGAGNTIYF
TRBV19	TRBJ1-6	NA	CASRRRAPLGPPLHF
TRBV5-1	TRBJ1-2	NA	CASTIGQGGGYTF
TRBV6-5	TRBJ1-3	NA	CASSYSITGPGNTIYF
TRBV19	TRBJ1-2	NA	CASSTTEGAYGYTF
TRBV10-3	TRBJ1-2	NA	CATRDTLWLTF
TRBV29-1	TRBJ2-6	NA	CSVARSGANVLTF
TRBV4-1	TRBJ1-2	NA	CASSPEDRGPLLNYGYTF
TRBV6-1	TRBJ1-6	NA	CASSDREGATIYNSPLHF
TRBV5-6	TRBJ1-5	NA	CASSTTPGQPQHF
TRBV5-1	TRBJ2-2	NA	CASSLAFQDTGELFF
TRBV18	TRBJ2-7	NA	CASSRGDRGRGMSYEQYF
TRBV19	TRBJ2-7	few	CASSREGGPYEQYF
TRBV6-6	TRBJ2-7	NA	CASSYRTGAPYEQYF
TRBV5-8	TRBJ2-1	NA	CASSLLAGGPNEQFF
TRBV5-1	TRBJ2-1	NA	CASSLMGGVSSYNEQFF
TRBV6-5	TRBJ1-2	NA	CASRQQGNYGYTF
TRBV21-1	TRBJ2-7	few	CASSIRSGGRTFIAYEQYF
TRBV7-9	TRBJ1-4	NA	CASSSGPTGEKLFF